Shown below are 20 T cell receptor beta chains from a single sample sequenced in a study of blood T cell repertoires in COVID-19. Generated by immunoSEQ multiplex PCR, the TCRdb table keeps only in-frame clones and is missing some. The table shows under 250,000 clones, with around 82% occurring only once. The material sequenced was peripheral blood. The source is a woman in her 70s with acute or convalescent COVID-19.

This chain links TRBV7-2 with TRBJ2-5; the match to TRBD1 covers 8 bases. The trim removed 6 bases at V and 6 bases at J, leaving 9 bases unmatched. CDR1 and CDR2 (germline): SGHTA, FQGNSA. CDR3 length: 14 amino acids. The CDR3 DNA follows: TGTGCCAGCAGGACAGGGGCCGGGGTGAAGACCCAGTACTTC. Translated: CASRTGAGVKTQYF.

Concerning this clone: The junction departs from germline at one end; a sequencing error may be responsible. The V and J genes are TRBV4-3 and TRBJ2-5; D is perhaps TRBD1 (6 bases). Germline V gene sequence: CDR1 LGHNA, CDR2 YSLEER. The CDR3 is 15 residues long. The CDR3 loop reads CASSQEGRGQGTQYF. CDR3 DNA: TGCGCCAGCAGCCAAGAAGGCAGGGGCCAAGGGACCCAGTACTTC.

The rearrangement links TRBV10-3 to TRBJ2-7, with 7 bases aligning to TRBD2. V lost 7 bases and J lost 4; bases outside the gene matches: 4. The CDR3 is 12 residues long. Germline loops: CDR1 ENHRY, CDR2 SYGVKD. The DNA of the CDR3 is TGTGCCATCAACCCCGGGGGGTACGAGCAGTACTTC. Its translation is CAINPGGYEQYF.

In DNA form, the CDR3 reads TGTGCCAGCAGCTCCGGAGAGGTCCAAGAGACCCAGTACTTC. Encoded protein: CASSSGEVQETQYF. This chain joins TRBV7-2 and TRBJ2-5; D not certain. Germline V CDR1 and CDR2: SGHTA, FQGNSA. V gave up 4 bases and J gave up 1 base, with 10 bases separating them. This CDR3 has 14 residues. The full variable domain, its missing parts supplied by reference TRBV7-2 and TRBJ2-5, is GAGVSQSPSNKVTEKGKDVELRCDPISGHTALYWYRQSLGQGLEFLIYFQGNSAPDKSGLPSDRFSAERTGGSVSTLTIQRTQQEDSAVYLCASSSGEVQETQYFGPGTRLLVL.

The rearrangement uses TRBV27 and TRBJ1-2; D uncertain. Looked up from germline, CDR1 is MNHEY and CDR2 is SMNVEV (reference sequence). CDR3 size: 13 residues. Trimming left V 8 bases short and J 3 bases short, with 13 bases between. The CDR3 DNA is TGTGCCAGCGGCGGGTGGGCGTACTATGGCTACACCTTC. Encoded protein: CASGGWAYYGYTF.

This chain joins TRBV30 and TRBJ2-7; TRBD1 matches at 9 bases. CDR1 GTSNPN and CDR2 SVGIG come from the germline V gene (reference sequence). The CDR3 is 13 residues long. V shed 2 bases and J 4 bases; nucleotides not matched to a gene: 3. The CDR3 coding sequence is TGTGCCTGGAGTAGACAGGGGGGTTACGAGCAGTACTTC. Translated, it gives CAWSRQGGYEQYF.

The J gene is TRBJ1-5, the V gene TRBV28; 8 nucleotides line up with TRBD1. The CDR3 has 15 amino acids. Germline CDR1 MDHEN, CDR2 SYDVKM. V was clipped by 6 bases and J by 0 bases; unmatched bases: 4. CDR3: CASRRGQVSNQPQHF. CDR3 nucleotide sequence: TGTGCCAGCAGGAGGGGACAGGTTAGCAATCAGCCCCAGCATTTT.

The chain is built from TRBV19 and TRBJ1-1; unclear D gene. The CDR3 is made up of 12 amino acids. The V end was cut by 8 bases, the J end by 10 bases, with 17 bases between. Looked up from germline, CDR1 is LNHDA and CDR2 is SQIVND (reference sequence). The CDR3: CASRPPNSRAFF. The CDR3 DNA reads as TGTGCCAGTCGCCCCCCGAATAGCCGAGCTTTCTTT. The entire variable domain, with the rest obtained from reference TRBV19 and TRBJ1-1, is as follows: DGGITQSPKYLFRKEGQNVTLSCEQNLNHDAMYWYRQDPGQGLRLIYYSQIVNDFQKGDIAEGYSVSREKKESFPLTVTSAQKNPTAFYLCASRPPNSRAFFGQGTRLTVV.

The rearrangement links TRBV5-6 to TRBJ1-1; D gene unclear. V dropped 0 bases and J dropped 1 base, with 7 bases sitting between them. There are 14 residues in the CDR3. Germline lookup yields CDR1 SGHDT and CDR2 YYEEEE. The chain's CDR3 is CASSLVAPNTEAFF. The CDR3 DNA reads as TGTGCCAGCAGCTTGGTGGCCCCGAACACTGAAGCTTTCTTT.

This rearrangement joins TRBV28 to TRBJ2-1, with 14 bases identical to TRBD2. Germline-derived CDR1 and CDR2 are MDHEN and SYDVKM. The ends lost 2 bases at V and 4 bases at J; junction bases unmatched: 13. This CDR3 has 20 amino acids. The CDR3 DNA reads TGTGCCAGCAGTTTAGTGCCCGGGACTAGCGGGGGTAGATTTTACAATGAGCAGTTCTTC. Protein product: CASSLVPGTSGGRFYNEQFF.

V and J are TRBV7-2 and TRBJ2-3; 7 nucleotides line up with TRBD2. With V trimmed by 0 bases and J by 0 bases, 9 bases remained unmatched. CDR1 and CDR2 (germline): SGHTA, FQGNSA. The CDR3 length is 18 residues. The CDR3 protein is CASSLAGGLGTSTDTQYF. The DNA for the CDR3 is TGTGCCAGCAGCTTAGCCGGCGGACTAGGGACTAGCACAGATACGCAGTATTTT.

The table lists this clone with a few counts. Different DNA sequences within this sample yield the same CDR3. The chain carries TRBV27 and TRBJ1-5; 7 nucleotides align to TRBD1. V was clipped by 6 bases and J by 1 base; unmatched bases: 6. CDR1 is MNHEY and CDR2 is SMNVEV in the germline V gene (reference sequence). The CDR3 runs 15 residues. The chain's CDR3 is CASSRDRVSNQPQHF. As DNA, the CDR3 is TGTGCCAGCAGCCGGGACAGAGTGAGCAATCAGCCCCAGCATTTT.

V is TRBV10-3 and J is TRBJ2-1; tentatively, D is TRBD2 (5 bases). CDR3 length equals 13 residues. In germline, CDR1 is ENHRY, CDR2 SYGVKD. The V gene lost 8 bases and the J gene lost 5 bases, with 13 bases spanning the gap. CDR3 amino acids: CAIGLEVHNEQFF. CDR3 coding DNA: TGTGCCATCGGACTCGAGGTACACAATGAGCAGTTCTTC.

This chain uses TRBV18 with TRBJ1-5; D is perhaps TRBD1 (5 bases). The germline V gene has CDR1 KGHSH and CDR2 LQKENI. The CDR3 consists of 15 residues. V was pared by 3 bases and J by 4 bases, with 13 bases between. CDR3 in amino acids: CASSPGREGNQPQHF. In DNA form, the CDR3 reads TGTGCCAGCTCACCGGGGCGGGAGGGGAATCAGCCCCAGCATTTT.

This clone was counted a few times. The rearrangement links TRBV7-2 to TRBJ1-2, with D perhaps matching TRBD1 (6 bases). V was pared by 7 bases and J by 8 bases, with 20 bases between. The CDR3 consists of 14 residues. CDR1 and CDR2 from the germline V gene are SGHTA and FQGNSA. CDR3 in DNA: TGTGCCAGCACCGAGATGACAGGTTCCGTGGGCTACACCTTC. It is translated as CASTEMTGSVGYTF. The complete variable domain, with remaining parts taken from reference TRBV7-2 and TRBJ1-2, reads GAGVSQSPSNKVTEKGKDVELRCDPISGHTALYWYRQSLGQGLEFLIYFQGNSAPDKSGLPSDRFSAERTGGSVSTLTIQRTQQEDSAVYLCASTEMTGSVGYTFGSGTRLTVV.

This chain joins TRBV10-1 and TRBJ1-2, with D unresolved. Trimming took 2 bases from V and 2 from J, leaving 6 bases between them. This CDR3 has 13 residues. CDR1 and CDR2 (germline): WNHNN, SYGVQD (reference sequence). The CDR3 bases are TGCGCCAGCAGTGAGATGCGGAACTATGGCTACACCTTC. Encoded protein: CASSEMRNYGYTF.

The rearrangement joins TRBV7-2 to TRBJ1-5, with 7 bases matching TRBD1. From germline, CDR1 is SGHTA and CDR2 FQGNSA. V gave up 5 bases and J gave up 4 bases; unmatched junction bases: 14. The CDR3 extends over 17 amino acids. The CDR3 coding sequence is TGTGCCAGCAGCCCCACGGGGCAGGGGGTGAGAAATCAGCCCCAGCATTTT. It codes for CASSPTGQGVRNQPQHF. Full variable domain (remainder filled in from reference TRBV7-2 and TRBJ1-5): GAGVSQSPSNKVTEKGKDVELRCDPISGHTALYWYRQSLGQGLEFLIYFQGNSAPDKSGLPSDRFSAERTGGSVSTLTIQRTQQEDSAVYLCASSPTGQGVRNQPQHFGDGTRLSIL.

The rearrangement uses TRBV12-3 or TRBV12-4 and TRBJ2-3; maybe TRBD2 (6 bases). The CDR3 runs to 13 residues. V lost 3 bases, J lost 6 bases, and 10 bases lay in between. Here the CDR3 reads CASSFSGGDTQYF. The CDR3 DNA reads as TGTGCCAGCAGTTTTTCCGGGGGTGATACGCAGTATTTT.

The V gene is TRBV5-1, the J gene TRBJ2-1; 12 nucleotides align to TRBD2. V trimming: 0 bases; J trimming: 7 bases; junction bases outside the gene matches: 8. The length of the CDR3 is 17 residues. Germline V CDR1 and CDR2: SGHRS, YFSETQ. This CDR3 reads CASSLGLRTSGNNEQFF. The CDR3, as DNA: TGCGCCAGCAGCTTGGGGCTCAGGACTAGCGGGAATAATGAGCAGTTCTTC.

The table lists this clone with a few counts. V usage is TRBV3-1 (or the pseudogene TRBV3-2) and J usage is TRBJ1-1, with D perhaps matching TRBD1 (5 bases). The CDR3 sequence is 15 residues long. Germline V gene sequence: CDR1 LGHDT, CDR2 YNNKEL (reference sequence). V was trimmed by 4 bases and J by 1 base, leaving 13 bases between them. The CDR3 protein is CASSRQLTGNTEAFF. The CDR3 bases are TGTGCCAGCAGCCGACAGCTGACCGGGAACACTGAAGCTTTCTTT.